This T cell receptor (beta chain) was captured by sequencing in a study of T cells in Graves' hyperthyroidism and ophthalmopathy. As for the study in general: Upon initial diagnosis and before any treatment, peripheral blood was collected. Whole-study findings and limits: In blood, most of the thyroid clonotypes expanded above 0.001 were also present.

Germline-derived CDR1 and CDR2 are LGHNT and FRNRAP. CDR3 length: 18 residues. Trimming cost V 1 base and J 4 bases; bases outside gene matches: 10. RNA transcripts served as the template for amplifying TCR beta CDR3 regions. First-round RT-PCR of the TCR CDR3 relied on the HTBI primer set. TCRdb used MiXCR to reprocess the multiplex PCR reads, holding one entry per CDR3 protein. The sample shows some 620,000 distinct CDR3 sequences, around 15% of them seen only once. This clonotype showed up just a few times. Its target is unknown. The sequence derives from a woman in her 30s with Graves' hyperthyroidism. The material sequenced was blood. The chain recombines TRBV12-5 with TRBJ2-3; 11 bases match TRBD2. The CDR3 region has the DNA TGTGCTAGTGGTTTGGAGGGGAAAACTAGCGGGAGTGCAGATACGCAGTATTTT. It is translated as CASGLEGKTSGSADTQYF. Full variable domain (outside the CDR3, taken from reference TRBV12-5 and TRBJ2-3): DARVTQTPRHKVTEMGQEVTMRCQPILGHNTVFWYRQTMMQGLELLAYFRNRAPLDDSGMPKDRFSAEMPDATLATLKIQPSEPRDSAVYFCASGLEGKTSGSADTQYFGPGTRLTVL.